This T cell receptor beta chain was sequenced for a study of shared clonotypes between healthy human individuals. Study background: The study enrolled a couple of women and a few men aged 18 to 49. Three plates were used per donor for CD4 naive, three for CD4 memory, two for CD8 naive and one for CD8 memory.

In the sorted-subset replicate PCRs, 200 ng DNA, 25,000 to 30,000 T cell genomes, was used. In the original analysis: Filtering was not the same, since immunoSEQ gave junction-only sequences without quality scores. Using immunoSEQ multiplex PCR, the repertoire was profiled, and TCRdb retains in-frame clones only, with some absent. D and trimming come from the DNA, and the V and J calls and clone size come from that table. This table holds 300,000 or so clones, about 74% found once. V was trimmed by 5 bases and J by 11 bases, leaving 12 bases between them. Looked up from germline, CDR1 is SEHNR and CDR2 is FQNEAQ (reference sequence). This CDR3 contains 12 residues.

The source material was memory CD4+ T cells sorted from blood. Subset specified: CD45RA-negative fraction. The source of this sequence is a man aged 30-40 years in good health. V usage is TRBV7-9 and J usage is TRBJ2-2; D not resolved. The CDR3 spells CASSQMGRELFF. CDR3 sequence (DNA): TGTGCCAGCAGCCAAATGGGTCGCGAGCTGTTTTTT. Using reference TRBV7-9 and TRBJ2-2 for the parts outside the CDR3, the full variable domain is DTGVSQNPRHKITKRGQNVTFRCDPISEHNRLYWYRQTLGQGPEFLTYFQNEAQLEKSRLLSDRFSAERPKGSFSTLEIQRTEQGDSAMYLCASSQMGRELFFGEGSRLTVL.